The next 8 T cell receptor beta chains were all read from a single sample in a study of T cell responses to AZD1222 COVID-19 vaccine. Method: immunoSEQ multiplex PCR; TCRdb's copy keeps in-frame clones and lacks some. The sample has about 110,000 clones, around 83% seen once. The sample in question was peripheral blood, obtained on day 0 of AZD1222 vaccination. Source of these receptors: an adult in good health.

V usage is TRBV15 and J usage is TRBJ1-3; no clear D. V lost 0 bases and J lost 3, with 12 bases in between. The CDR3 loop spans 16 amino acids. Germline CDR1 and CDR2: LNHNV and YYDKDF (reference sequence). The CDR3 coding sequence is TGTGCCACCAGCAGAGATATCGGCAGAGATGGAAACACCATATATTTT. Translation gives CATSRDIGRDGNTIYF.

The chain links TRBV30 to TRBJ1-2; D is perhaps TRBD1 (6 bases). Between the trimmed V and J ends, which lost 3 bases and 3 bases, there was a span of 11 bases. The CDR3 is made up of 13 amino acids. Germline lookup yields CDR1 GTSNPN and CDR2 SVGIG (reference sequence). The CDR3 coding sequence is TGTGCCTGGAGGCCGACAGGCGACTATGGCTACACCTTC. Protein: CAWRPTGDYGYTF.

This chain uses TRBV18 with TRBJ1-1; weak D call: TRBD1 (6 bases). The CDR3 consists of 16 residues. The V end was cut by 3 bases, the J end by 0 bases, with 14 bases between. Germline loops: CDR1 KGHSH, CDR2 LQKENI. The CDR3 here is CASSPYEGVMNTEAFF. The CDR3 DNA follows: TGTGCCAGCTCACCCTACGAGGGGGTAATGAACACTGAAGCTTTCTTT.

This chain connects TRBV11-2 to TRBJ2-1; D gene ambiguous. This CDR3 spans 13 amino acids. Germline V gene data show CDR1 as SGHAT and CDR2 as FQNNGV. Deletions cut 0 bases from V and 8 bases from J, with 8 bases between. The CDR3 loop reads CASSLDRWDEQFF. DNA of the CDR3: TGTGCCAGCAGCTTAGATAGGTGGGATGAGCAGTTCTTC.

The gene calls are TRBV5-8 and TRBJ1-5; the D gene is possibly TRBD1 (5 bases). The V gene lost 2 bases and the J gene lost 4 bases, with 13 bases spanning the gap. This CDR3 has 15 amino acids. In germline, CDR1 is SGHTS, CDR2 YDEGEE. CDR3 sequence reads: CASSLGTAQNQPQHF. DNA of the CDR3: TGTGCCAGCAGCTTAGGGACTGCACAGAATCAGCCCCAGCATTTT.

The CDR3 sequence is CASTMGMDSNYGYTF. CDR3 nucleotide sequence: TGTGCCAGTACCATGGGTATGGATTCTAACTATGGCTACACCTTC. The genes are TRBV19 and TRBJ1-2; D is undetermined. Germline V gene sequence: CDR1 LNHDA, CDR2 SQIVND (reference sequence). The V gene lost 7 bases and the J gene lost 0 bases, with 15 bases spanning the gap. The CDR3 spans 15 residues.

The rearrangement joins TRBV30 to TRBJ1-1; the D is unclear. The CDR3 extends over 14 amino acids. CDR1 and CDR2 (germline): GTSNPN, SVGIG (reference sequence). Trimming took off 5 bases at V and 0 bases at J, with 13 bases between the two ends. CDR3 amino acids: CAWAPIKMNTEAFF. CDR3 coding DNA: TGTGCCTGGGCCCCCATAAAGATGAACACTGAAGCTTTCTTT.

This CDR3 reads CASTNQPSPLHF. Here the CDR3 DNA reads TGTGCCAGCACCAACCAACCTTCACCCCTCCACTTT. The chain employs TRBV27 and TRBJ1-6; no reliable D call. V shed 7 bases and J shed 9 bases, with 10 bases lying between them. The CDR3 contains 12 residues. In germline, CDR1 is MNHEY, CDR2 SMNVEV (reference sequence).